This is a list of T cell receptor beta chains from one sample in a study of T cells in Graves' hyperthyroidism and ophthalmopathy. Using its own MiXCR run on the multiplex PCR reads, TCRdb lists one record per CDR3 protein. The data show 560,000 or so distinct CDR3 sequences, 20% seen once. The sequencing sample was made of blood. Every receptor here comes from a man in his forties with Graves' ophthalmopathy. CDR3s include the opening cysteine and the closing phenylalanine or tryptophan. A D gene is named only where the DNA matches it firmly. Clone size is given for some rows only: seen once, a few or many times, or a class if the clone is expanded.

d_gene | j_gene | abundance | v_gene | CDR3nt | CDR3aa
NA | TRBJ1-6 | few | TRBV6-1 | TGTGCCAGCAGTACAAACAGGGCATACGGGAGCTCCTATAATTCACCCCTCCACTTT | CASSTNRAYGSSYNSPLHF
NA | TRBJ1-2 | NA | TRBV7-8 | TGTGCCAGCAGCTTGAACAGGGCGTCCGGCTACACCTTC | CASSLNRASGYTF
NA | TRBJ2-7 | many | TRBV18 | TGTGCCAGCTCACCAGAAACAGGGAGGAACGAGCAGTACTTC | CASSPETGRNEQYF
NA | TRBJ2-7 | NA | TRBV5-5 | TGTGCCAGCAGCTTGGCCGCCAGGGAATACGAGCAGTACTTC | CASSLAAREYEQYF
NA | TRBJ2-5 | NA | TRBV28 | TGTGCCAGCAGCCCCCGCCTGGGGACCCAGTACTTC | CASSPRLGTQYF
TRBD1 | TRBJ2-7 | NA | TRBV5-6 | TGTGCCAGCAGCGGGGGACAGGGGAGGGGTACCTACGAGCAGTACTTC | CASSGGQGRGTYEQYF
NA | TRBJ1-2 | NA | TRBV10-3 | TGTGCCATCAGGTCGGCATCTAACTATGGCTACACCTTC | CAIRSASNYGYTF
NA | TRBJ1-2 | NA | TRBV9 | TGTGCCAGCAAAGATCCTAACTATGGCTACACCTTC | CASKDPNYGYTF
NA | TRBJ2-1 | NA | TRBV27 | TGTGCCAGCGGCCCAGATGAGCAGTTCTTC | CASGPDEQFF
NA | TRBJ2-5 | many | TRBV10-3 | TGTGCCATCAGTGAGTCAACCACGCCGGCCCAGGGAAACCAGTACTTC | CAISESTTPAQGNQYF
NA | TRBJ2-5 | few | TRBV5-8 | TGTGCCAGCAGCTTGGCGGGCCTCCAAGAGACCCAGTACTTC | CASSLAGLQETQYF
NA | TRBJ2-1 | many | TRBV20-1 | TGCAGTGCTAGGGGTCGGGGGAGGAATGAGCAGTTCTTC | CSARGRGRNEQFF
TRBD1 | TRBJ2-1 | NA | TRBV19 | TGTGCCAGTAGTACTGACAGGGGATTTTACAATGAGCAGTTCTTC | CASSTDRGFYNEQFF
NA | TRBJ2-3 | few | TRBV6-2/TRBV6-3 | TGTGCCAGCAGTTACCCAACGGACTCCAGATACCAGTATTTT | CASSYPTDSRYQYF
TRBD2 | TRBJ2-2 | NA | TRBV4-1 | TGCGCCAGCAGCCAAGCACTAGCGGCTTACACCGGGGAGCTGTTTTTT | CASSQALAAYTGELFF
TRBD2 | TRBJ2-7 | few | TRBV6-2/TRBV6-3 | TGTGCCAGCACTTTAGCGGGAGCCCACGAGCAGTACTTC | CASTLAGAHEQYF
TRBD1 | TRBJ2-5 | NA | TRBV5-1 | TGCGCCAGCAGCCCCGGGACAGGGGATTGGGAGACCCAGTACTTC | CASSPGTGDWETQYF
NA | TRBJ2-6 | NA | TRBV14 | TGTGCCAGCAGCCCAGAATGGGGCCGGACAGGGGCCAACGTCCTGACTTTC | CASSPEWGRTGANVLTF
NA | TRBJ1-1 | few | TRBV4-1 | TGCGCCAGCAGGTATCCGGGCAGGGATAAAACTGAAGCTTTCTTT | CASRYPGRDKTEAFF
NA | TRBJ2-7 | many | TRBV27 | TGTGCCAGCAGTTCAGCCCCGGCGCCCTACGAGCAGTACTTC | CASSSAPAPYEQYF
TRBD2 | TRBJ2-1 | NA | TRBV9 | TGTGCCAGCAGCGTAAATGAGCGGGAGTTTATCCAAGCTGAGCAGTTCTTC | CASSVNEREFIQAEQFF
TRBD1 | TRBJ2-7 | NA | TRBV2 | TGTGCCAGCAGGGGACAGGGGGCGGCCGAGCAGTACTTC | CASRGQGAAEQYF
TRBD1 | TRBJ2-7 | NA | TRBV2 | TGTGCCAGCATCCGAGATACCATCGGGACAGGGTGGAACGAGCAGTACTTC | CASIRDTIGTGWNEQYF
NA | TRBJ2-5 | NA | TRBV9 | TGTGCCAGCAGCGTATTCAGTAGCTCAGGGCAAGAGACCCAGTACTTC | CASSVFSSSGQETQYF
TRBD1 | TRBJ1-4 | NA | TRBV7-9 | TGTGCCAGCAGCGGCAGGACAGGGCTGAATGAAAAACTGTTTTTT | CASSGRTGLNEKLFF
TRBD2 | TRBJ2-3 | NA | TRBV4-1 | TGCGCCAGCAGCCAAGGCAGCGGGATTATCACAGATACGCAGTATTTT | CASSQGSGIITDTQYF
NA | TRBJ2-7 | NA | TRBV6-2/TRBV6-3 | TGTGCCAGCAGTTACCCCTCGCAGGGTTACTCCTACGAGCAGTACTTC | CASSYPSQGYSYEQYF
NA | TRBJ1-1 | many | TRBV14 | TGTGCCAGCAGCCAAGATTACAGTTTCGTGAACACTGAAGCTTTCTTT | CASSQDYSFVNTEAFF
NA | TRBJ2-3 | few | TRBV15 | TGTGCCACCAGCAGGTCTAGGGCGGATACGCAGTATTTT | CATSRSRADTQYF
NA | TRBJ2-7 | once | TRBV4-3 | TGCGCCAGCAGCCAAGACAGGTATAGACACGAGCAGTACTTC | CASSQDRYRHEQYF
NA | TRBJ1-1 | many | TRBV30 | TGTGCCTGGAGTGTCGGGGGGGACACTGAAGCTTTCTTT | CAWSVGGDTEAFF
NA | TRBJ2-2 | few | TRBV28 | TGTGCCAGCATTTTCCAGAACACCGGGGAGCTGTTTTTT | CASIFQNTGELFF
NA | TRBJ1-6 | few | TRBV27 | TGTGCCAGCAGGAAACAGGGTAAAGAGCGATCACCCCTCCACTTT | CASRKQGKERSPLHF
TRBD2 | TRBJ2-5 | NA | TRBV3-1 | TGTGCCAGCAGCCGAGGACTAGGGTCAGGAGGCGAGACCCAGTACTTC | CASSRGLGSGGETQYF
NA | TRBJ2-1 | NA | TRBV5-6 | TGTGCCAGCAGCGGGGGGCGGGGGCCGAACAATGAGCAGTTCTTC | CASSGGRGPNNEQFF
TRBD2 | TRBJ2-5 | many | TRBV11-2 | TGTGCCAGCAGCGAGCGGGGTCGGCCTGAGAAGACCCAGTACTTC | CASSERGRPEKTQYF
NA | TRBJ2-7 | NA | TRBV20-1 | TGCAGTGCTAGAATCGGCGGCATCTTCTACGAGCAGTACTTC | CSARIGGIFYEQYF
NA | TRBJ2-1 | many | TRBV7-6 | TGTGCCAGCAGCCATGACACGTACAATGAGCAGTTCTTC | CASSHDTYNEQFF
TRBD1 | TRBJ1-1 | many | TRBV20-1 | TGCAGTGCTTGGAGACAGGGCTACACTGAAGCTTTCTTT | CSAWRQGYTEAFF
NA | TRBJ2-3 | few | TRBV10-3 | TGTGCCATCAGTGAGTCTTCCGGCAGCGATACGCAGTATTTT | CAISESSGSDTQYF
TRBD1 | TRBJ2-6 | few | TRBV6-1 | TGTGCCAGCAGAAGTGAGGGGGCGCAGGGGGCCAACGTCCTGACTTTC | CASRSEGAQGANVLTF
NA | TRBJ1-1 | many | TRBV3-1 | TGTGCCAGCAGCCAAGGATCGACCCTCGGAGGAGCTTTCTTT | CASSQGSTLGGAFF
NA | TRBJ1-2 | many | TRBV20-1 | TGCAGTGCTGAAGGTTCTAACTATGGCTACACCTTC | CSAEGSNYGYTF
TRBD2 | TRBJ2-1 | NA | TRBV6-1 | TGTGCCAGCAGACCCCGCTCGACTAGCGGGAGGAATGAGCAGTTCTTC | CASRPRSTSGRNEQFF
TRBD2 | TRBJ2-7 | NA | TRBV4-2 | TGTGCCAGCAGCCAATCGACCGGGACTAGCGGGAGTTCCCACGAGCAGTACTTC | CASSQSTGTSGSSHEQYF
NA | TRBJ1-2 | NA | TRBV9 | TGTGCCAGCAGCGCAGGACGGACTAACTATGGCTACACCTTC | CASSAGRTNYGYTF
NA | TRBJ1-5 | few | TRBV18 | TGTGCCAGCTCACGCGACCCTCCGGATCAGCCCCAGCATTTT | CASSRDPPDQPQHF
NA | TRBJ1-5 | NA | TRBV5-8 | TGTGCCAGCAGCTTGAGGGGCGAGGCAGGTCAGCCCCAGCATTTT | CASSLRGEAGQPQHF
NA | TRBJ1-1 | many | TRBV3-1 | TGTGCCAGCAGCCCGCACAGGGTGGGGAACACTGAAGCTTTCTTT | CASSPHRVGNTEAFF
NA | TRBJ1-2 | NA | TRBV28 | TGTGCCAGCAGTTACGCTGTTGGGAGAGGGAACTATGGCTACACCTTC | CASSYAVGRGNYGYTF
TRBD1 | TRBJ1-1 | NA | TRBV5-5 | TGTGCCAGCCACCTAGGACAGGGGGGAACTGAAGCTTTCTTT | CASHLGQGGTEAFF